This TCR beta chain was sequenced during a study of cytomegalovirus exposure and HLA in healthy donors. As for this clone: Compared with germline, one end of the junction differs, possibly owing to a read error.

In the PCR, 60 Vbeta and 13 Jbeta primers were used. Sequencing was performed with immunoSEQ multiplex PCR; in TCRdb, only in-frame clones are kept and a portion is missing. In the table there are 75,000 to 100,000 clones, roughly four fifths of which are singletons. Germline V gene data show CDR1 as SEHNR and CDR2 as FQNEAQ (reference sequence). This CDR3 region has 15 residues. The sequence came from a woman aged 55-69 years in good health and CMV-seropositive. This sequence joins TRBV7-9 and TRBJ2-7; possibly TRBD1 for D (5 bases). Sequenced material: PBMCs. The CDR3 loop reads CSSSLGPVPTYEQYF. CDR3 coding DNA: TGTTCCAGCAGCTTGGGGCCGGTACCAACCTACGAGCAGTACTTC.